This T cell receptor (beta chain) derives from a study of regulatory T cells in long-lasting Graves disease. Study-level background: For under 3 months, newly diagnosed Graves' patients had been taking antithyroid drugs. Overall study results and limits: Persistent Graves' patients showed reduced TCR diversity versus newly diagnosed patients.

The germline CDR1 and CDR2 sequences are SGHVS and FQNEAQ. The CDR3 sequence is 17 residues long. The V and J ends lost 7 bases and 0 bases respectively, with 21 bases between them. The table lists this clonotype with many counts. Its antigen remains unknown. Indicated time point: newly diagnosed GD, antithyroid drugs for less than 3 months. TCR sequences were obtained from RNA taken from PBMCs. CDR3 regions were amplified by Arm-PCR using iRepertoire HTBI primers to build TCR beta libraries. TCRdb called the multiplex PCR reads again in MiXCR, with one record for every CDR3 protein. The table includes over 350,000 distinct CDR3 sequences, about 15% detected once. These data were also filed under a second study, of T cells in Graves' hyperthyroidism and ophthalmopathy. That source reports: Carried out on the TCR CDR3, a first-round RT-PCR used the HTBI primer set.

This material consisted of peripheral blood mononuclear cells (PBMCs), taken at new diagnosis, from a patient treated with antithyroid drugs. The chain joins TRBV7-8 to TRBJ1-1; a weak D match, TRBD1 (6 bases). This TCR came from a woman between 45 and 65 years old with Graves disease. The CDR3 loop reads CASNLGAAQGMNTEAFF. The CDR3 DNA sequence: TGTGCCAGCAACCTAGGGGCGGCTCAGGGGATGAACACTGAAGCTTTCTTT. Looking up the rest from reference TRBV7-8 and TRBJ1-1 gives the full variable domain: GAGVSQSPRYKVAKRGQDVALRCDPISGHVSLFWYQQALGQGPEFLTYFQNEAQLDKSGLPSDRFFAERPEGSVSTLKIQRTQQEDSAVYLCASNLGAAQGMNTEAFFGQGTRLTVV.